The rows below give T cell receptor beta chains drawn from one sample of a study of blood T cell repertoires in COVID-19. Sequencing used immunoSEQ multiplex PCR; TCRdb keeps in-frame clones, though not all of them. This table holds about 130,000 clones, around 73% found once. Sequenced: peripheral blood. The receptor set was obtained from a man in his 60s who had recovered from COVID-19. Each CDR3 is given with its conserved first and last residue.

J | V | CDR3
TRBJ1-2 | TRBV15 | CATSRGWQDDGYTF
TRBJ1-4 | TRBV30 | CAWSGQGEKLFF
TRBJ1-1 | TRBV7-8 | CASSPQGDGTEAFF
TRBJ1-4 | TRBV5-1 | CASSPDRANEKLFF
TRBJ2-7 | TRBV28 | CASSPPPGRGGHEQYF
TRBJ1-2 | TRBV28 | CASSLRGLASSYGYTF
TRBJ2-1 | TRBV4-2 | CASSPGTSPPNEQFF
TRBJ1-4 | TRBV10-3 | CATKEGVDNEKLFF
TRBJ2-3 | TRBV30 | CAWSPLSGGGFRGTQYF
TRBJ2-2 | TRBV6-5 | CAARQLNTGELFF
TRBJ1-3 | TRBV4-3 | CASSQDEAISGNTIYF
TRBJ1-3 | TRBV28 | CASSFSGSRYF
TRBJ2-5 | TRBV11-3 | CASSLDRQETQYF